The 25 T cell receptor beta chains reported below all come from one sample, sequenced in a study of blood T cells in healthy people across ages. A second about 6 to 12 cycle PCR used barcoded and J-beta primers. Each CDR3 protein is one row after TCRdb ran MiXCR on the 5' RACE reads. The repertoire has hundreds of thousands of distinct CDR3 sequences, over 45% of them found once; the top ten carry 25% to 35%. The specimen sequenced was blood. The receptors originated from a woman aged 55-69 years in good health.

This clonotype was observed a handful of times. The chain joins TRBV6-2 or TRBV6-3 to TRBJ2-5; a possible D gene is TRBD2 (6 bases). This CDR3 is 17 amino acids long. From germline, CDR1 is MNHEY and CDR2 SVGEGT. Deletions cut 6 bases from V and 11 bases from J, with 31 bases between. CDR3 in DNA: TGTGCCAGCAGAACGCTAAGGGAGCGGGTAAGGTACAATGAGCAGTACTTC. It yields the protein CASRTLRERVRYNEQYF.

The chain carries TRBV18 and TRBJ2-7; D gene uncertain. The CDR3 contains 13 residues. The germline CDR1 and CDR2 sequences are KGHSH and LQKENI. With 0 bases removed from V and 7 bases from J, the gap between germline ends came to 10 bases. As DNA, the CDR3 is TGTGCCAGCTCACCACCTAATGCCCATGAGCAGTACTTC. Protein: CASSPPNAHEQYF.

The J gene is TRBJ1-6, the V gene TRBV21-1; no check of the table's D call, TRBD1, against the DNA was made. TRBV21-1 is deemed a pseudogene. This CDR3 spans 16 amino acids. The CDR3 DNA reads TGTGCCAGCAGCAAAGGAACAGGGTTTGACGATTCACCCCTCCACTTT. This gives the protein CASSKGTGFDDSPLHF.

Only a few counts were recorded for this clonotype. This chain uses TRBV24-1 with TRBJ2-5, with 8 bases matching TRBD2. The CDR3 runs to 16 residues. V was pared by 9 bases and J by 3 bases, with 14 bases of the junction left unmatched. CDR1 and CDR2 from the germline V gene are KGHDR and SFDVKD. The CDR3 region is CATAALAGRGEETQYF. CDR3 nucleotide sequence: TGTGCCACCGCCGCCTTAGCGGGGCGAGGGGAAGAGACCCAGTACTTC.

A few counts support this clonotype. V and J are TRBV4-2 and TRBJ1-2, with D hard to call. Trimming shortened V by 1 base and J by 8 bases, and 8 bases separated the two germline ends. CDR1 LGHNA and CDR2 YNFKEQ come from the germline V gene. CDR3 length equals 12 residues. The CDR3 protein is CASSQGESGYTF. The CDR3 nucleotides read TGTGCCAGCAGCCAAGGGGAATCGGGCTACACCTTC.

This sequence joins TRBV20-1 and TRBJ2-1; D may be TRBD1 (5 bases). This CDR3 has 15 residues. V gave up 1 base and J gave up 7 bases, with 17 bases separating them. Germline V gene lookup returns CDR1 DFQATT and CDR2 SNEGSKA (reference sequence). Here the CDR3 reads CSARVARAGRNEQFF. The CDR3 region has the DNA TGCAGTGCTAGAGTGGCACGGGCAGGGCGGAATGAGCAGTTCTTC.

This chain connects TRBV7-9 to TRBJ2-5; 10 bases line up with TRBD1. Germline trimming cut 3 bases from V and 1 base from J; bases unmatched to any gene: 8. The CDR3 extends over 17 amino acids. Germline V CDR1 and CDR2: SEHNR, FQNEAQ (reference sequence). CDR3 sequence: CASSLADRGRTQETQYF. CDR3 DNA: TGTGCCAGCAGCTTGGCCGACAGGGGGCGAACCCAAGAGACCCAGTACTTC. Full variable domain (outside the CDR3, taken from reference TRBV7-9 and TRBJ2-5): DTGVSQNPRHKITKRGQNVTFRCDPISEHNRLYWYRQTLGQGPEFLTYFQNEAQLEKSRLLSDRFSAERPKGSFSTLEIQRTEQGDSAMYLCASSLADRGRTQETQYFGPGTRLLVL.

The table lists this clonotype with many counts. The gene calls are TRBV29-1 and TRBJ2-3, with D unresolved. The CDR3 contains 13 residues. Germline-derived CDR1 and CDR2 are SQVTM and ANQGSEA. V was trimmed by 3 bases and J by 1 base, leaving 8 bases between them. The CDR3 spells CSVDLQGTDTQYF. CDR3 DNA: TGCAGCGTTGATCTGCAGGGCACAGATACGCAGTATTTT.

The chain employs TRBV7-2 and TRBJ1-6; 9 bases agree with TRBD1. CDR1 is SGHTA and CDR2 is FQGNSA in the germline V gene. V trimming: 7 bases; J trimming: 10 bases; junction bases outside the gene matches: 14. The CDR3 has 16 residues. The CDR3 sequence: CASIKGTGFMGSPLHF. The CDR3 DNA sequence: TGTGCCAGCATCAAGGGGACAGGGTTCATGGGGTCACCCCTCCACTTT.

There are a few counts of this clonotype. J is TRBJ1-2 and V is TRBV5-1; 7 bases are shared with TRBD1. CDR1 and CDR2 (germline): SGHRS, YFSETQ. The CDR3 has 13 residues. The J segment lost 6 bases and the V segment lost 0 bases, leaving 2 bases of the junction unmatched. CDR3 nucleotides: TGCGCCAGCAGCTTGGACAGGGGCGATGGCTACACCTTC. Translating gives CASSLDRGDGYTF.

The V and J genes are TRBV7-8 and TRBJ2-5, with TRBD1 identical over 8 bases. The assigned J gene may be wrong: the sequence end matches TRBJ2-7 better. The germline V gene has CDR1 SGHVS and CDR2 FQNEAQ. The CDR3 extends over 17 amino acids. The CDR3 region is CASSSKSTGVGIYEQYF. The CDR3, as DNA: TGTGCCAGCAGCTCCAAATCGACAGGGGTCGGAATCTACGAGCAGTACTTC.

The V and J genes are TRBV6-4 and TRBJ2-2; the D is unclear. The V and J ends lost 8 bases and 0 bases respectively, with 10 bases between them. Germline V gene data show CDR1 as MRHNA and CDR2 as SNTAGT. This CDR3 spans 14 amino acids. CDR3 protein: CASGPQPNTGELFF. The CDR3 bases are TGTGCCAGCGGACCACAGCCGAACACCGGGGAGCTGTTTTTT.

The rearrangement links TRBV27 to TRBJ2-7; 7 nucleotides agree with TRBD1. The CDR3 spans 14 residues. Trimming removed 6 bases from V and 7 bases from J; junction bases left unmatched: 12. In germline, CDR1 is MNHEY, CDR2 SMNVEV (reference sequence). CDR3 DNA sequence: TGTGCCAGCAGGCCAAATACAGGGGTGGGGGAGCAGTACTTC. Its protein is CASRPNTGVGEQYF.

CDR3 protein: CSVALDGNSPLHF. CDR3 nucleotides: TGCAGCGTCGCCTTGGACGGTAATTCACCCCTCCACTTT. The chain uses TRBV29-1 and TRBJ1-6; D is undetermined. The V and J ends lost 6 bases and 6 bases respectively, with 12 bases between them. Germline V gives CDR1 SQVTM, CDR2 ANQGSEA. This CDR3 has 13 amino acids. Using reference TRBV29-1 and TRBJ1-6 for the parts outside the CDR3, the full variable domain is SAVISQKPSRDICQRGTSLTIQCQVDSQVTMMFWYRQQPGQSLTLIATANQGSEATYESGFVIDKFPISRPNLTFSTLTVSNMSPEDSSIYLCSVALDGNSPLHFGNGTRLTVT.

In this sample, this clonotype turned up a few times. CDR3 coding DNA: TGCGCCAGCAGCCGTGGACAGACCTCCTACAATGAGCAGTTCTTC. Its translation: CASSRGQTSYNEQFF. The V and J genes are TRBV4-3 and TRBJ2-1; tentative D call: TRBD1 (6 bases). The CDR3 contains 15 residues. Germline CDR1 is LGHNA and CDR2 is YSLEER. Trimming took off 4 bases at V and 0 bases at J, with 10 bases between the two ends.

The J gene is TRBJ1-6, the V gene TRBV6-1, with 7 positions matching TRBD1. This CDR3 has 14 residues. The V gene's germline CDR1 is MNHNS and CDR2 SASEGT. V lost 2 bases, J lost 9 bases, and 4 bases stayed unmatched. The CDR3: CASSEKGASSPLHF. CDR3 nucleotides: TGTGCCAGCAGTGAAAAGGGGGCGAGTTCACCCCTCCACTTT.

The CDR3 spells CASRTSGSLYQETQYF. CDR3 DNA sequence: TGCGCCAGCAGGACTAGCGGGAGCCTGTACCAAGAGACCCAGTACTTC. This chain links TRBV5-1 with TRBJ2-5; the match to TRBD2 covers 12 bases. Trimming removed 5 bases from V and 0 bases from J; junction bases left unmatched: 5. Germline CDR1 reads SGHRS; CDR2 reads YFSETQ. CDR3 size: 16 residues.

The rearrangement uses TRBV20-1 and TRBJ2-7; the D gene is possibly TRBD1 (5 bases). CDR3 length: 13 amino acids. CDR1 is DFQATT, CDR2 SNEGSKA, per germline (reference sequence). V lost 3 bases to trimming and J lost 1 base, with 10 bases between them. CDR3 DNA: TGCAGTGCTAGTCTTGACAGATCCTACGAGCAGTACTTC. Translated: CSASLDRSYEQYF.

About this clonotype: The conserved phenylalanine or tryptophan is not found at the CDR3 terminus, so this likely reflects a read error. The V call is TRBV12-3 or TRBV12-4, the J call TRBJ2-3; D is undetermined. Trimming removed 6 bases at V and 4 bases at J, with 20 bases between. This CDR3 comprises 16 residues. The CDR3 is CASSPSSRVNADTQYS. The CDR3 nucleotides read TGTGCCAGCAGCCCATCAAGCAGAGTGAACGCAGATACGCAGTATTCT.

The CDR3 here is CASGRANEQFF. Written as DNA, the CDR3 is TGCGCCAGCGGGAGGGCGAATGAGCAGTTCTTC. This chain uses TRBV4-3 with TRBJ2-1, with TRBD2 matching over 7 bases. The junction had 2 bases not matched to a gene; V was cut back by 8 bases and J by 7 bases. The CDR3 has 11 residues. CDR1 and CDR2 (germline): LGHNA, YSLEER.

The rearrangement joins TRBV6-1 to TRBJ1-1; D gene ambiguous. The length of the CDR3 is 15 residues. V shed 4 bases and J shed 6 bases, with 18 bases lying between them. CDR1 is MNHNS and CDR2 is SASEGT in the germline V gene. In DNA, the CDR3 is TGTGCCAGCAGTGGTCCGGGTCCGCGGAGGGCTGAAGCTTTCTTT. This encodes CASSGPGPRRAEAFF.

The table lists this clonotype with a few counts. The chain has TRBV4-2 and TRBJ2-3, with D maybe TRBD2 (5 bases). The germline V gene encodes CDR1 LGHNA and CDR2 YNFKEQ. Trimming took off 0 bases at V and 6 bases at J, with 19 bases between the two ends. The CDR3 extends over 17 amino acids. CDR3 residues: CASSQEDAGTGRDTQYF. As DNA, the CDR3 is TGTGCCAGCAGCCAAGAAGATGCGGGCACTGGTAGGGATACGCAGTATTTT.

V gene TRBV20-1 combines with J gene TRBJ2-1, with 9 bases aligning to TRBD2. The germline CDR1 and CDR2 sequences are DFQATT and SNEGSKA (reference sequence). The V segment lost 0 bases and the J segment 0 bases; nucleotides outside the gene matches: 3. The length of the CDR3 is 16 residues. CDR3 sequence: CSARDFSGSSYNEQFF. CDR3 bases: TGCAGTGCTAGAGATTTTAGCGGGAGCTCCTACAATGAGCAGTTCTTC.

The chain carries TRBV20-1 and TRBJ1-5; D remains ambiguous. Germline V lookup: CDR1 DFQATT, CDR2 SNEGSKA (reference sequence). The CDR3 is made up of 18 amino acids. The ends were cut back, 3 bases at V and 1 base at J, with 22 bases in the middle. The CDR3 DNA follows: TGCAGTGCTAGCTACGGAACGGGAGGCGGAGGGAGCAATCAGCCCCAGCATTTT. Translation gives CSASYGTGGGGSNQPQHF.

The CDR3 here is CSAADRTKLYEQYF. DNA for the CDR3: TGCAGTGCTGCCGACAGAACTAAGCTTTACGAGCAGTACTTC. The rearrangement uses TRBV20-1 and TRBJ2-7; TRBD1 is a possible D gene (5 bases). The germline V and J ends were trimmed by 5 bases and 4 bases, with 18 bases remaining between them. Germline V gene data show CDR1 as DFQATT and CDR2 as SNEGSKA (reference sequence). The length of the CDR3 is 14 residues.